The sequence of this T cell receptor (beta chain) was determined in a study of cytotoxic CD8 clonotypes in ibrutinib-treated CLL. Study information: Treatment had run for a median about 12 months, range 6 to 36, when response samples were taken.

Germline V gene sequence: CDR1 MNHEY, CDR2 SMNVEV (reference sequence). This CDR3 is built from 17 residues. Trimming shortened V by 1 base and J by 2 bases, and 18 bases separated the two germline ends. Assay used: immunoSEQ multiplex PCR; TCRdb lists only in-frame clones, some missing. The sample lists 25,000 to 30,000 clones, around two thirds occurring once. The chain is built from TRBV27 and TRBJ2-7; D perhaps matches TRBD1 (6 bases). This sequence was found in a human donor with chronic lymphocytic leukemia. This specimen was PBMCs, taken after 24 months of ibrutinib treatment. DNA for the CDR3: TGTGCCAGCAGTTTATTCCCCCCTTTAACAGGGACCTACGAGCAGTACTTC. The encoded protein is CASSLFPPLTGTYEQYF.